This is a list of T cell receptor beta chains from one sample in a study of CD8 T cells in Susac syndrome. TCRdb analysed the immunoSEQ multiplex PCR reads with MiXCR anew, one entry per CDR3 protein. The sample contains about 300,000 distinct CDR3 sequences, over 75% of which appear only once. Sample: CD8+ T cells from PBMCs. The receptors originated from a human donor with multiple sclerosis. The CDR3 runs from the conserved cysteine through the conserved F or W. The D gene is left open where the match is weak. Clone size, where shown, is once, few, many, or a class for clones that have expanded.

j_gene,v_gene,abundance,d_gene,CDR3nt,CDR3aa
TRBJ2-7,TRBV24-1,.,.,TGTGCCACCAGTGATTTGGGCAACTCCGACGAGCAGTACTTC,CATSDLGNSDEQYF
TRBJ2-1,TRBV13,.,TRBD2,TGTGCCAGCGGGCCTACCGGGACTAGCGGACACAATGAGCAGTTCTTC,CASGPTGTSGHNEQFF
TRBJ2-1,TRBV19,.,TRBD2,TGTGCCAGTAGTAGGACTAGCGGGAGTAGGAATGAGCAGTTCTTC,CASSRTSGSRNEQFF
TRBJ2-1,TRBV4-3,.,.,TGCGCCAGCAGCCAAGCGCTGGGGAGTGGCCCATCTAGAGAGCAGTTCTTC,CASSQALGSGPSREQFF
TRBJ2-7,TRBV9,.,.,TGTGCCAGCAGCATCCGGGACTCCTTAGAAGGCGAGCAGTACTTC,CASSIRDSLEGEQYF
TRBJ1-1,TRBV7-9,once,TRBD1,TGTGCCAGCAGCCTTGGGACAGCGGCCGCTTTCTTT,CASSLGTAAAFF
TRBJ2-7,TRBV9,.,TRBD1,TGTGCCAGCAGCGTAGCTAGTGGGACAGGGGGCTACGAGCAGTACTTC,CASSVASGTGGYEQYF
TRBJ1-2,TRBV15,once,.,TGTGCCACCATTTCGGACAGAGCCTACTATGGCTACACCTTC,CATISDRAYYGYTF
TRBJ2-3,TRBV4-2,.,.,TGTGCCAGCAGCCAAGGTTGGGGGACAGATACGCAGTATTTT,CASSQGWGTDTQYF
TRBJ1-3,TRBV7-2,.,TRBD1,TGTGCCAGCAGCCTTTTGACAGGGGCGGCTGGAAACACCATATATTTT,CASSLLTGAAGNTIYF
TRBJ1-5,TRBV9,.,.,TGTGCCAGCAGCGTAGTACCGGATCAGCCCCAGCATTTT,CASSVVPDQPQHF
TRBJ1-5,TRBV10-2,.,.,TGCGCCAGCACGGGGGACCCAAATCAGCCCCAGCATTTT,CASTGDPNQPQHF
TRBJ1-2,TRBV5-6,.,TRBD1,TGTGCCAGCAGCTTCGCCGGGACAGGGCGGCGCGGCTACACCTTC,CASSFAGTGRRGYTF
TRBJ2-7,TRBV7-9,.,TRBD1,TGTGCCAGCAGACGACAGGGGGAATCCTACGAGCAGTACTTC,CASRRQGESYEQYF
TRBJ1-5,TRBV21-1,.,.,TGTCCCCCCCCGGGAACCTATCAGCCCCAGCATTTT,CPPPGTYQPQHF
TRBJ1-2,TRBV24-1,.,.,TGTGCCACGGGAATATGTTTCCAGGGAGGTGCTAACTATGGCTACACCTTC,CATGICFQGGANYGYTF
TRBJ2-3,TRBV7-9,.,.,TGTGCCAGCAGCTTAGCGCAGACTACCGCCGGAGATACGCAGTATTTT,CASSLAQTTAGDTQYF
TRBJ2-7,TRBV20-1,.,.,TGCAGTGCTAGAGAGCGCAGGGTGAACGAGCAGTACTTC,CSARERRVNEQYF
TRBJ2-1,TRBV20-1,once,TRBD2,TGCAGTGCTAGATCCGAAAAGCGGGAGAGCTCCTACAATGAGCGGTTCTTC,CSARSEKRESSYNERFF
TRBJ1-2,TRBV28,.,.,TGTGCCAGCAGTTCCGCGCTAGGTTATGGCTACACCTTC,CASSSALGYGYTF
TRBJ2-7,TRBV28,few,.,TGTGCCAGCAGTTTATTGGACGTCTACGAGCAGTACTTC,CASSLLDVYEQYF
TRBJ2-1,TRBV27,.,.,TGTGCCAGCAGAGCGACGGGTCAGTGCCCCAATGAGCAGTTCTTC,CASRATGQCPNEQFF
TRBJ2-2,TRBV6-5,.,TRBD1,TGTGCCAGCAGTTGGACAGGGCCCACCGGGGAGCTGTTTTTT,CASSWTGPTGELFF
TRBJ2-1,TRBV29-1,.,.,TGCAGCGTTGTGGGGCGGGTCCCCTACAATGAGCAGTTCTTC,CSVVGRVPYNEQFF